This T cell receptor (beta chain) was identified during a study of blood T cell repertoires in COVID-19. The assay was immunoSEQ multiplex PCR, and TCRdb's table has in-frame clones only and misses some. The profile covers 250,000 to 350,000 clones, with about 88% appearing a single time and almost 1.5% taken by the ten largest. CDR3 length equals 16 residues. V was clipped by 2 bases and J by 4 bases; unmatched bases: 10. Germline V gene lookup returns CDR1 MDHEN and CDR2 SYDVKM. This receptor was taken from a human donor with COVID-19, enrolled during active disease. The donor label of this sample is uncertain. Sequencing was carried out using peripheral blood. The chain uses TRBV28 and TRBJ1-2, with 7 bases fitting TRBD1. CDR3 sequence reads: CASSLLTGAPIYGYTF. CDR3 sequence (DNA): TGTGCCAGCAGTTTACTAACAGGGGCCCCCATCTATGGCTACACCTTC.